In its sample, the clone carrying this T cell receptor beta chain was seen a few times. What it binds is not known. The sample comes from a study of T cell repertoires in cytomegalovirus infection. Findings of the study overall: Clonotypes of TCR beta that were HLA-C-restricted and CMV-specific dominated the ex vivo response.

The CDR3 is 13 residues long. Trimming left V 1 base short and J 9 bases short, with 12 bases between. CDR1 is SGHAT and CDR2 is FQNNGV in the germline V gene. TCRdb re-analysed the reads in MiXCR, keeping a single row per CDR3 protein. The sample has fewer than 400,000 distinct CDR3 sequences; 15% to 20% are singletons. Sequences were obtained from PBMCs. The chain carries TRBV11-2 and TRBJ1-1; D gene unclear. This sequence was found in a human donor in good health (CMV status not recorded). Some clones in this sample may be carry-over from other donors' samples. The CDR3 region has the DNA TGTGCCAGCAGCTTAGGTACTATCGGGAAAGCTTTCTTT. Translation gives CASSLGTIGKAFF.